The present TCR beta chain was sequenced within a study of identical twins. Study outcomes and limitations: Beta out-of-frame twin sharing showed a weaker excess.

Healthy Caucasians supplied all donations. As to this clonotype: Its specificity is not known.

TCRdb used MiXCR to reprocess the 5' RACE reads, holding one entry per CDR3 protein. The table lists about 240,000 distinct CDR3 sequences, about an eighth of them singletons. The length of the CDR3 is 12 residues. Germline loops: CDR1 DFQATT, CDR2 SNEGSKA (reference sequence). V was cut by 5 bases and J by 7 bases, with 15 bases left in between. These same data were also listed under a study on yellow fever vaccine responses in identical twins. This second report adds: As reported, the vaccine T cell response of twins seemed partly convergent and partly personalized.

The clonotype was recovered from a young woman in good health. The rearrangement joins TRBV20-1 to TRBJ2-7; D gene ambiguous. Sample: memory (CD45RO+) T cells sorted from blood. This chain's CDR3 is CSAEESNKEQYF. DNA of the CDR3: TGCAGTGCTGAAGAAAGTAACAAAGAGCAGTACTTC.